The sequence of this T cell receptor beta chain was determined in a study of blood T cell repertoires in COVID-19 (dated by TCRdb to the early 2020s). Regarding the study in general: Samples covering the acute and convalescent phases of COVID-19 were provided by collaborators in the United States, Italy and Spain. The sample metadata nearly always contained a de-identified subject ID, COVID-19 status, age in years and sex. Where HLA class I and class II types were available, the types were taken from metadata supplied by the sample provider, not from assay-based typing. The prospective study material was composed of cDNA or gDNA derived from T cells, B-cell-depleted T cells, or PBMCs. Subjects who had been exposed to COVID-19, were actively infected with it, or had recovered from it provided the deeply sampled blood TCRbeta repertoires that made up the dataset. The samples were drawn from two sources: the first 160 participants of the ongoing ImmuneRACE study, and some 1,300 subjects contributed by 6 global collaborators. A freely available public database, intended as a resource for researchers studying the immune response to SARS-CoV-2, is where the repertoires were released.

Whole blood was collected in K2EDTA tubes by collaborating institutions according to the institutions' own protocols. For TCRbeta analysis, collaborators shipped samples as frozen whole blood, isolated PBMCs, or DNA extracted from either of those sample types. Overall study results and their limits: The quantity of clinical and demographic metadata differed by source and by participant and was supplied without curation.

Remarks on this clone: It has no known antigen specificity. No clone much larger than this one lies a single base away; base qualities are absent.

TCRbeta CDR3 regions were amplified from genomic DNA using the immunoSEQ Assay, a bias-controlled multiplex PCR. The source study handled its data this way. Nucleated cell counts per sample were estimated from amplification of reference gene primers within the assay. Sequence reads were collapsed and filtered to measure the absolute abundance of every unique TCRbeta CDR3 rearrangement. Productive Simpson clonality was computed per sample as the square root of Simpson's diversity index over productive rearrangements. TCRdb took over this immuneACCESS table, retaining in-frame rearrangements with V and J assigned. Such tables are incomplete; in checked studies, under half of the missing clones stem from an unresolved V gene, and the remainder is unexplained. The D gene and trimming were derived from the DNA, and the V and J assignments and clone size from that table. The table for this sample lists just under 30,000 clones; 80% to 90% of them were counted only once. 8% to 10% of the sample is in the top ten clones.

The CDR1 and CDR2 encoded by the germline V gene are SGHDN and FVKESK. Including cysteine and phenylalanine, the CDR3 has 15 amino acids. Of the read, only the CDR3 DNA is kept; its 45 bases are in frame from base 1. V and J are truncated by 2 bases and 11 bases respectively, leaving an intervening sequence of 21 bases. This chain is built from TRBV14 and TRBJ1-1, with a weak D call of TRBD1 (6 bases match). What was sequenced was peripheral blood. The clonotype originates from a human donor in a cohort sampled during active COVID-19. The DNA reads TGTGCCAGCAGCCAACAGGGGCTAAGCTCCGAAAGGGCTTTCTTT. Its protein product is CASSQQGLSSERAFF.